This entry concerns a single TCR beta chain. The antigen remains unidentified. V dropped 1 base and J dropped 5 bases, with 5 bases sitting between them. This CDR3 contains 12 residues. Germline CDR1 reads SGHVS; CDR2 reads FQNEAQ. Method: immunoSEQ multiplex PCR; TCRdb's copy keeps in-frame clones and lacks some. The sample contains a few million clones, 85% to 95% of which appear only once. This specimen comes from a study of shared clonotypes between healthy human individuals. Study context: Used for every donor were three CD4 naive, three CD4 memory, two CD8 naive and one CD8 memory plate. Overall study findings and caveats: Few donors restricted represented genetic and exposure-history diversity.

J is TRBJ1-2 and V is TRBV7-8, with D uncertain. Sequencing was done on a sample of naive CD4+ T cells from PBMCs. Subset denoted: CD45RA+ positively selected. This receptor was obtained from a man between 18 and 29 years old in good health. Some clones in this sample may be carry-over from other donors' samples. The CDR3 coding sequence is TGTGCCAGCAGCTTAGGGCTGTATGGCTACACCTTC. As protein: CASSLGLYGYTF.